This TCR beta chain is drawn from a study of cytomegalovirus exposure and HLA in healthy donors. Study outcomes and limitations: In a later analysis, a genetic analysis reported fewer productive-TCR N-insertions in an Asian-associated ancestry cluster than the cohort average. Reports indicate that TCR beta sequences accurately predicted the HLA-A and HLA-B alleles of most subjects.

Germline values: CDR1 SGHRS, CDR2 YFSETQ. CDR3 size: 14 residues. V lost 3 bases and J lost 4; bases outside the gene matches: 6. PCR primers comprised 60 Vbeta and 13 Jbeta primers. Data came from immunoSEQ multiplex PCR; TCRdb stores just in-frame clones and leaves some out. Among about 160,000 clones listed, approximately 80% were seen once. Details on this clone: The antigen is unknown.

Sequenced sample: PBMCs. J is TRBJ1-1 and V is TRBV5-1, with TRBD1 matching over 7 bases. The origin of this receptor is a woman in her fifties or sixties in good health and CMV-seropositive. The CDR3 is CASSSGQEGTEAFF. The CDR3 nucleotides read TGCGCCAGCAGCTCCGGACAGGAGGGCACTGAAGCTTTCTTT.